The 29 T cell receptor beta chains below come from one sample, sequenced in a study of blood T cells in healthy people across ages. It was with a sample-barcoded 5' primer and a J-beta primer mix that a second PCR of roughly 7 to 12 cycles was run. TCRdb used MiXCR to reprocess the 5' RACE reads, holding one entry per CDR3 protein. The table shows about 830,000 distinct CDR3 sequences, with approximately 65% occurring only once. Material for sequencing was blood. Receptors originate from a man aged 30 to 39 in good health.

This clonotype appeared many times. Germline and junction disagree at one end, which may indicate a read error. The chain carries TRBV4-2 and TRBJ2-5; no firm D call. The CDR3 spans 13 residues. Germline CDR1 LGHNA, CDR2 YNFKEQ. The CDR3 sequence: CASSQVGEETQYF. The CDR3 region has the DNA TGCGCCAGCAGCCAAGTTGGGGAAGAGACCCAGTACTTC.

This clonotype has a handful of counts. The V and J genes are TRBV20-1 and TRBJ2-1; 7 nucleotides match TRBD2. Per germline, CDR1 DFQATT and CDR2 SNEGSKA (reference sequence). V lost 6 bases to trimming and J lost 6 bases; unmatched junction nucleotides: 14. The CDR3 is 15 residues long. This chain's CDR3 is CSATSGTTDVNEQFF. The DNA of the CDR3 is TGCAGTGCCACTTCCGGGACTACCGACGTCAATGAGCAGTTCTTC.

The chain joins TRBV20-1 to TRBJ2-1; 11 nucleotides match TRBD2. J gave up 10 bases and V 1 base, and 6 bases lay outside the gene matches. The CDR3 totals 14 residues. Germline CDR1 DFQATT, CDR2 SNEGSKA (reference sequence). The CDR3, as DNA: TGCAGTGCTAGAGTCACTAGCGGGGGCTACGAGCAGTTCTTC. It specifies CSARVTSGGYEQFF.

Many counts were recorded for this clonotype. The rearrangement links TRBV7-2 to TRBJ2-1; D not resolved. This CDR3 has 12 amino acids. Trimming shortened V by 4 bases and J by 11 bases, and 12 bases separated the two germline ends. CDR1 is SGHTA and CDR2 is FQGNSA in the germline V gene. The DNA for the CDR3 is TGTGCCAGCAGCTCGTATAGGATCAAGCAGTTCTTC. Its translation: CASSSYRIKQFF.

This rearrangement joins TRBV4-3 to TRBJ2-2; 11 positions agree with TRBD1. The trim removed 4 bases at V and 5 bases at J, leaving 6 bases unmatched. Germline CDR1 LGHNA, CDR2 YSLEER. The CDR3 has 16 residues. CDR3 DNA sequence: TGCGCCAGCAGCCCAGGCTGGGACAGGGGGACCGGGGAGCTGTTTTTT. This encodes CASSPGWDRGTGELFF.

As for this clonotype: An end of the junction does not agree with germline; a read error may underlie this. The chain links TRBV9 to TRBJ2-1; 12 nucleotides match TRBD2. The CDR3 is made up of 14 amino acids. Germline CDR1 is SGDLS and CDR2 is YYNGEE. The CDR3 sequence: CAGSARLAGDEQFF. The CDR3 bases are TGTGCCGGCAGCGCCCGACTAGCGGGGGATGAGCAGTTCTTC.

This chain uses TRBV4-2 with TRBJ2-5; 14 positions match TRBD2. The last part of the DNA fits TRBJ2-7 better; the J call may be wrong. The CDR3 sequence is 16 residues long. Looked up from germline, CDR1 is LGHNA and CDR2 is YNFKEQ. The CDR3 here is CASSQGLAGGPNEQYF. The CDR3 DNA sequence: TGTGCCAGCAGCCAAGGACTAGCGGGAGGGCCAAACGAGCAGTACTTC.

This clonotype was seen many times. The chain joins TRBV9 to TRBJ1-2; D remains ambiguous. Trimming shortened V by 0 bases and J by 6 bases, and 15 bases separated the two germline ends. The CDR3 consists of 15 residues. Germline CDR1 reads SGDLS; CDR2 reads YYNGEE. This chain's CDR3 is CASSVGSKGADGYTF. As DNA, the CDR3 is TGTGCCAGCAGCGTAGGCAGTAAGGGAGCGGATGGCTACACCTTC.

The chain links TRBV3-1 to TRBJ1-1; 8 nucleotides match TRBD1. J gave up 11 bases and V 5 bases, and 16 bases lay outside the gene matches. The CDR3 contains 15 residues. Germline loops: CDR1 LGHDT, CDR2 YNNKEL (reference sequence). The CDR3 sequence: CASSSTPEDRGWAFF. In DNA form, the CDR3 reads TGTGCCAGCAGCTCAACCCCCGAAGACAGGGGATGGGCTTTCTTT.

J is TRBJ2-4 and V is TRBV10-3; weak D call: TRBD2 (6 bases). The J call may be incorrect, as the DNA end agrees better with TRBJ2-5. Germline V gene sequence: CDR1 ENHRY, CDR2 SYGVKD. This CDR3 spans 13 amino acids. The CDR3 reads CAMAIRTGGTQYF. The CDR3 DNA sequence: TGTGCCATGGCAATCCGTACCGGGGGGACCCAGTACTTC.

The J gene is TRBJ1-1, the V gene TRBV28; D not certain. V was clipped by 5 bases and J by 1 base, with 17 bases between them. The CDR3 spans 16 residues. Germline CDR1 reads MDHEN; CDR2 reads SYDVKM. The CDR3 here is CASSGQPSARNTEAFF. CDR3 coding DNA: TGTGCCAGCAGTGGGCAACCATCTGCCCGGAACACTGAAGCTTTCTTT.

The V gene is TRBV28, the J gene TRBJ2-4, with D unclear. Trimming cost V 3 bases and J 5 bases, with 5 bases left between them. This CDR3 is built from 12 residues. Germline-derived CDR1 and CDR2 are MDHEN and SYDVKM. This CDR3 is CASSFTENIQYF. CDR3 in DNA: TGTGCCAGCAGTTTTACTGAAAACATTCAGTACTTC.

This clonotype was recorded a few times. The genes are TRBV13 and TRBJ1-4, with a tentative D call TRBD1 (6 bases). The CDR3 loop spans 14 amino acids. Between the trimmed V and J ends, which lost 5 bases and 6 bases, there was a span of 13 bases. Per germline, CDR1 PRHDT and CDR2 FYEKMQ (reference sequence). The CDR3 nucleotides are TGTGCCAGCAGCCTAAGGACAGCTTATGAAAAACTGTTTTTT. Amino acid sequence: CASSLRTAYEKLFF. The entire variable domain, with the rest obtained from reference TRBV13 and TRBJ1-4, is as follows: AAGVIQSPRHLIKEKRETATLKCYPIPRHDTVYWYQQGPGQDPQFLISFYEKMQSDKGSIPDRFSAQQFSDYHSELNMSSLELGDSALYFCASSLRTAYEKLFFGSGTQLSVL.

The V gene is TRBV11-3, the J gene TRBJ2-3; D is uncertain. The CDR3 is 15 residues long. CDR1 SGHNT and CDR2 YENEEA come from the germline V gene. V dropped 5 bases and J dropped 1 base, with 13 bases sitting between them. The CDR3 region has the DNA TGTGCCAGCAGCCGTGGATTTAGTGGCACAGATACGCAGTATTTT. Translation: CASSRGFSGTDTQYF.

In the case of this clonotype: A much larger clonotype is one base distant, so this may be a read error. V gene TRBV7-2 combines with J gene TRBJ2-3; perhaps TRBD2 as D (6 bases). In germline, CDR1 is SGHTA, CDR2 FQGNSA. The CDR3 loop spans 15 amino acids. The CDR3 region has the DNA TGTCCCAGCAGCTTAGCGGAGGGGAGCACAGATACGCAGTATTTT. Amino acids: CPSSLAEGSTDTQYF.

This clonotype was observed a single time. The genes are TRBV11-2 and TRBJ2-3; TRBD1 is a possible D gene (5 bases). The CDR3 is 14 residues long. Per the germline V gene, CDR1 is SGHAT and CDR2 is FQNNGV. Deletions cut 2 bases from V and 6 bases from J, with 12 bases between. The CDR3 DNA is TGTGCCAGCAGCTTATTAGGGGCGTCGGATACGCAGTATTTT. Amino acids: CASSLLGASDTQYF.

The V gene is TRBV6-1, the J gene TRBJ2-1; TRBD2 matches at 9 bases. Germline V lookup: CDR1 MNHNS, CDR2 SASEGT. V lost 7 bases, J lost 0 bases, and 10 bases stayed unmatched. The CDR3 spans 17 residues. CDR3 in amino acids: CASTLLAGDSSYNEQFF. In DNA form, the CDR3 reads TGTGCCAGCACCCTACTAGCGGGCGACAGCTCCTACAATGAGCAGTTCTTC.

Written as DNA, the CDR3 is TGCAGTGCTCCCCTGGGGGAGACCCAGTACTTC. Amino acid sequence: CSAPLGETQYF. The rearrangement uses TRBV20-1 and TRBJ2-5, with D uncertain. The CDR3 totals 11 residues. The germline V gene encodes CDR1 DFQATT and CDR2 SNEGSKA (reference sequence). The V end lost 5 bases, the J end lost 5 bases, and 9 bases lay between the germline ends.

This rearrangement joins TRBV20-1 to TRBJ2-1; possibly TRBD2 for D (6 bases). The V gene's germline CDR1 is DFQATT and CDR2 SNEGSKA (reference sequence). Trimming removed 5 bases at V and 8 bases at J, with 13 bases between. CDR3 length: 12 amino acids. The CDR3 bases are TGCAGTGCTCCTACTAGCAGCGATGAGCAGTTCTTC. Protein sequence: CSAPTSSDEQFF.

This clonotype was seen repeatedly, ten times or more. The V gene is TRBV7-9, the J gene TRBJ1-2; 10 nucleotides line up with TRBD1. The V segment lost 6 bases and the J segment 6 bases; nucleotides outside the gene matches: 1. The CDR3 runs 12 residues. The V gene's germline CDR1 is SEHNR and CDR2 FQNEAQ (reference sequence). CDR3 region: CASRGQGNGYTF. The CDR3 DNA follows: TGTGCCAGCAGGGGACAGGGGAATGGCTACACCTTC.

This clonotype was seen a few times. This chain joins TRBV4-3 and TRBJ2-1; 10 bases match TRBD2. There are 16 residues in the CDR3. Germline V gives CDR1 LGHNA, CDR2 YSLEER. V shed 0 bases and J 8 bases; nucleotides not matched to a gene: 7. CDR3 amino acids: CASSQDRRLAGDEQFF. DNA for the CDR3: TGCGCCAGCAGCCAAGATAGGCGGCTAGCGGGGGATGAGCAGTTCTTC.

The CDR3 is CASSQAYGSAYEQYF. As DNA, the CDR3 is TGCGCCAGCAGCCAAGCATACGGCAGCGCTTACGAGCAGTACTTC. This chain joins TRBV4-3 and TRBJ2-7; D unresolved. In germline, CDR1 is LGHNA, CDR2 YSLEER. The length of the CDR3 is 15 residues. The ends were cut back, 1 base at V and 4 bases at J, with 14 bases in the middle.

This clonotype was found a few times. The gene calls are TRBV5-1 and TRBJ2-1; possible D gene TRBD1, 6 bases. The V gene's germline CDR1 is SGHRS and CDR2 YFSETQ. The CDR3 totals 14 residues. V gave up 0 bases and J gave up 8 bases, with 12 bases separating them. The CDR3 region has the DNA TGCGCCAGCAGCTTGGGCGCAGGGGCGCATGAGCAGTTCTTC. Protein sequence: CASSLGAGAHEQFF. The complete variable domain, with remaining parts taken from reference TRBV5-1 and TRBJ2-1, reads KAGVTQTPRYLIKTRGQQVTLSCSPISGHRSVSWYQQTPGQGLQFLFEYFSETQRNKGNFPGRFSGRQFSNSRSEMNVSTLELGDSALYLCASSLGAGAHEQFFGPGTRLTVL.

This clonotype was detected once. V and J are TRBV20-1 and TRBJ2-1; 8 nucleotides agree with TRBD2. Germline CDR1 is DFQATT and CDR2 is SNEGSKA (reference sequence). The CDR3 consists of 18 residues. Unmatched junction bases numbered 15, after V lost 0 bases and J lost 5 bases. Here the CDR3 reads CSARDPPRRLAIDNEQFF. CDR3 nucleotide sequence: TGCAGTGCTAGAGACCCGCCCCGCCGACTAGCGATAGACAATGAGCAGTTCTTC.

This chain connects TRBV27 to TRBJ1-1, with D perhaps TRBD1 (5 bases). The CDR3 consists of 14 residues. CDR1 is MNHEY, CDR2 SMNVEV, per germline (reference sequence). V was cut by 6 bases and J by 6 bases, with 17 bases left in between. The CDR3 sequence is CASRLADIAAEAFF. The CDR3 coding sequence is TGTGCCAGCAGGTTGGCGGACATCGCAGCTGAAGCTTTCTTT.

This clonotype was observed a handful of times. V is TRBV4-3 and J is TRBJ2-7, with D possibly called TRBD1 or TRBD2 (6 bases each). Germline loops: CDR1 LGHNA, CDR2 YSLEER. The CDR3 extends over 15 amino acids. Trimming removed 3 bases at V and 3 bases at J, with 15 bases between. Here the CDR3 reads CASSHRGAGNYEQYF. The CDR3 coding sequence is TGCGCCAGCAGCCATAGGGGGGCGGGAAACTACGAGCAGTACTTC.

The CDR3 region is CASSSLAGSSYNEQYF. CDR3 in DNA: TGTGCCAGCAGCTCCCTAGCGGGGAGCTCCTACAATGAGCAGTACTTC. The rearrangement links TRBV7-2 to TRBJ2-1, with 9 bases matching TRBD2. The closer fit of TRBJ2-7 to the DNA end suggests the J call may be wrong. Per germline, CDR1 SGHTA and CDR2 FQGNSA. The CDR3 sequence is 16 residues long.

The rearrangement joins TRBV20-1 to TRBJ2-3; 7 bases fit TRBD2. V gave up 8 bases and J gave up 7 bases; unmatched junction bases: 6. CDR3 length equals 11 residues. CDR1 is DFQATT, CDR2 SNEGSKA, per germline (reference sequence). CDR3 coding DNA: TGCAGTTGGGTGGGGGGGTATACGCAGTATTTT. Translation: CSWVGGYTQYF.

This clonotype was detected only a few times. The chain employs TRBV12-3 or TRBV12-4 and TRBJ2-7, with a tentative D call TRBD1 (6 bases). With 3 bases removed from V and 2 bases from J, the gap between germline ends came to 14 bases. This CDR3 spans 15 amino acids. The CDR3 region has the DNA TGTGCCAGCAGTTTGATCACAGGGTTCCCCTACGAGCAGTACTTC. It is translated as CASSLITGFPYEQYF.